This entry is about one T cell receptor beta chain. As processed by the authors: Quantification of nucleated cells was approximated via reference gene primer amplification. Repertoires were generated with immunoSEQ multiplex PCR, while TCRdb's copy carries only in-frame clones and drops some. The DNA was the basis for D and trimming; V, J and clone size are from that table. The repertoire consists of some 120,000 clones, with roughly four fifths occurring once and the leading ten covering about 6.3%. Enrolment of Seattle patients took place during active infection, and they were followed longitudinally. These data originate in a study of blood T cell repertoires in COVID-19. Study as a whole: Both acute and convalescent COVID-19 samples were obtained from the United States, Italy and Spain. Sources were T cells, B-cell-depleted T cells, or PBMCs; the material itself was cDNA or gDNA.

Specimen: peripheral blood. The receptor comes from a man aged 80 or over with COVID-19, enrolled during active disease.

CDR3 loop: CAISESTGREKLFF. CDR3 in DNA: TGTGCCATCAGTGAGTCGACAGGGCGTGAAAAACTGTTTTTT. The V and J genes are TRBV10-3 and TRBJ1-4; TRBD1 aligns across 7 bases. The CDR3 runs 14 residues. Germline CDR1 reads ENHRY; CDR2 reads SYGVKD. J gave up 7 bases and V 0 bases, and 2 bases lay outside the gene matches.